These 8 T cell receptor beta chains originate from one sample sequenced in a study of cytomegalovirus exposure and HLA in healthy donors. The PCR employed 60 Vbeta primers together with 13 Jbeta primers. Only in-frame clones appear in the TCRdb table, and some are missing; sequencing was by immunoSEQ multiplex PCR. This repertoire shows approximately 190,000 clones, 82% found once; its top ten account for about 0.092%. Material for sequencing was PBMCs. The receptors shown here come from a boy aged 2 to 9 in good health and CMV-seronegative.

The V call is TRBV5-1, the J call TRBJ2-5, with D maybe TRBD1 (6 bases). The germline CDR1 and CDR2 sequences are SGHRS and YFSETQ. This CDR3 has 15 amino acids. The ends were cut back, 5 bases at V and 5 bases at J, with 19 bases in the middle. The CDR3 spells CASRKTGPNHETQYF. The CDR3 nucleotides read TGCGCCAGCAGAAAGACAGGTCCTAATCACGAGACCCAGTACTTC.

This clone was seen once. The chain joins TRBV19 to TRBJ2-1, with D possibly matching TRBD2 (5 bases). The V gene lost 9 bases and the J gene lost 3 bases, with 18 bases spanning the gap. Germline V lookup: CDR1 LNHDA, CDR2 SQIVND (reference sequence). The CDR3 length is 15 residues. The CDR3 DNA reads TGTGCCAGCCGGTGGCGAGGAGGTAACTACAATGAGCAGTTCTTC. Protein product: CASRWRGGNYNEQFF.

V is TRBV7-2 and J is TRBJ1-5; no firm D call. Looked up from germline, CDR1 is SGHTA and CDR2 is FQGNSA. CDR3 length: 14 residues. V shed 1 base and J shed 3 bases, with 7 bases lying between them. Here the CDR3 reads CASSLDYFNQPQHF. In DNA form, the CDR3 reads TGTGCCAGCAGCTTAGACTATTTCAATCAGCCCCAGCATTTT.

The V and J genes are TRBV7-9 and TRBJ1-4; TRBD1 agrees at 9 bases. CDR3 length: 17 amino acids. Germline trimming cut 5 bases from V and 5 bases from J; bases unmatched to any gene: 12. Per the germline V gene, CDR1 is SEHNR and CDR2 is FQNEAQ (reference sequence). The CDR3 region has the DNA TGTGCCAGCAGCCGCTCGGGACAGGGAGTACTAAATGAAAAACTGTTTTTT. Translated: CASSRSGQGVLNEKLFF.

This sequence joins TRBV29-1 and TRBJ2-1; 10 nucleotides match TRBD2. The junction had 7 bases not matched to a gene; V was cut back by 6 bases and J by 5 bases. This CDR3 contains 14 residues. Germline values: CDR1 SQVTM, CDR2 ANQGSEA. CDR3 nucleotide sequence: TGCAGCGTGGGTAAAGCGGGGGGGCACAATGAGCAGTTCTTC. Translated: CSVGKAGGHNEQFF.

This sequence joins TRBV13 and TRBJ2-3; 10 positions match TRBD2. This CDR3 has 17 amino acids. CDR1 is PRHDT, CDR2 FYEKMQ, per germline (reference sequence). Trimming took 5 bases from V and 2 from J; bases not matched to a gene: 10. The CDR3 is CASSVRAGGDFTDTQYF. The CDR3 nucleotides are TGTGCCAGCAGCGTTCGAGCGGGGGGGGATTTCACAGATACGCAGTATTTT.

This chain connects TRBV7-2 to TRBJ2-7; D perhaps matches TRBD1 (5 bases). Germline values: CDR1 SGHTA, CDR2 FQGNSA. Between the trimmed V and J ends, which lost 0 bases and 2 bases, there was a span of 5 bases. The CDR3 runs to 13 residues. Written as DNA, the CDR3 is TGTGCCAGCAGCTTAGCGGGGCCCTACGAGCAGTACTTC. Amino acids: CASSLAGPYEQYF.

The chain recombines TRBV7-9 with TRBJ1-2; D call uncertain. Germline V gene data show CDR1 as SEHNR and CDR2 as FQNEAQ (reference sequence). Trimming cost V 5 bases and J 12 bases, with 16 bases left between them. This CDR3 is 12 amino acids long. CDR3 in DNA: TGTGCCAGCAGCCCCGGCGCGGGAGTCAACACCTTC. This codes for CASSPGAGVNTF.